This T cell receptor (beta chain) was identified in a study of OX40 agonist ivuxolimab in advanced cancers. Background on the study: Therapy given before enrollment (anti-PD-1, anti-PD-L1 or anti-CTLA-4) was allowed, and 35% to 45% had some. Of the patients, three showed partial responses, one with hepatocellular carcinoma and two with cutaneous melanoma. General study findings and limits: Among expanded peripheral T cells, antigen specificity went undetermined. Near-lowest levels of clonal expansion characterized partial responders at 0.1-3.0 mg/kg.

Details on this clone: Antigen specificity is unknown.

Sequencing was performed with immunoSEQ multiplex PCR; in TCRdb, only in-frame clones are kept and a portion is missing. The top ten hold over 10% of the sample, which has fewer than 100,000 clones, about 89% seen once. The CDR3 runs 14 residues. CDR1 is SQVTM and CDR2 is ANQGSEA in the germline V gene. The chain uses TRBV29-1 and TRBJ2-5; D remains unclear. The J call may be in error: the DNA end matches TRBJ2-7 better. This TCR was recovered from an adult with an advanced solid tumor such as melanoma, head and neck, liver or kidney cancer. The source was CD4+ or CD8+ T cells sorted from blood, collected in a trial of the OX40 agonist ivuxolimab. The CDR3 coding sequence is TGCAGCGTTGAAGATCAATGGTCCTCCTACGAGCAGTACTTC. It translates to CSVEDQWSSYEQYF.